This TCR beta chain originates from a study of T cells in Graves' hyperthyroidism and ophthalmopathy. Study findings and constraints: The blood repertoire included most of the expanded thyroid clonotypes above 0.001.

What was amplified from RNA transcripts were TCR beta CDR3 regions. TCR CDR3 regions were first amplified by RT-PCR with HTBI primers. A single record per CDR3 protein comes from TCRdb applying MiXCR to the multiplex PCR reads. The table includes hundreds of thousands of distinct CDR3 sequences, roughly 14% detected once. This clonotype was recorded at least ten times. Antigen unknown. Around 10 ml of fresh peripheral blood supplied the PBMCs. The source material was blood. The TCR originated in a woman aged 35 to 49 with Graves' ophthalmopathy.

CDR3 protein: CASTLDRKDNSPLHF. The CDR3 nucleotides read TGTGCCAGCACCTTGGACAGGAAAGATAATTCACCCCTCCACTTT. The J gene is TRBJ1-6, the V gene TRBV27; the match to TRBD1 covers 7 bases. From germline, CDR1 is MNHEY and CDR2 SMNVEV (reference sequence). The J segment lost 5 bases and the V segment lost 7 bases, leaving 8 bases of the junction unmatched. CDR3 length: 15 residues.